Here is one TCR beta chain with its context. Its specificity is not known. This entry belongs to a study of cytomegalovirus exposure and HLA in healthy donors. Findings and limits, study-wide: In a later analysis, HLA-C alleles had the fewest associated TCRs, DRB1 alleles the most.

The PCR used 60 Vbeta and 13 Jbeta primers. Sequencing used immunoSEQ multiplex PCR; TCRdb keeps in-frame clones, though not all of them. The sample contains over 100,000 clones, 55% to 75% of which appear only once. The sequence derives from a man aged 50 or older in good health and CMV-seropositive. The sequencing sample was made of PBMCs.

The CDR3 sequence: CASSLAVGGANVLTF. In nucleotides, the CDR3 is TGCGCCAGCAGCCTTGCGGTGGGTGGGGCCAACGTCCTGACTTTC. The chain combines TRBV5-1 with TRBJ2-6; D is unresolved. Between the trimmed V and J ends, which lost 4 bases and 3 bases, there was a span of 11 bases. Germline V gene lookup returns CDR1 SGHRS and CDR2 YFSETQ. The CDR3 has 15 residues.